Below, 13 T cell receptor beta chains from the same sample are listed, as sequenced in a study of cytomegalovirus exposure and HLA in healthy donors. In the PCR, 60 Vbeta and 13 Jbeta primers were used. Method: immunoSEQ multiplex PCR; TCRdb's copy keeps in-frame clones and lacks some. The sample lists 150,000 to 180,000 clones, around 81% occurring once. Material for sequencing was PBMCs. The receptors shown here come from a woman in her thirties or forties in good health and CMV-seropositive.

The V gene is TRBV6-1, the J gene TRBJ1-4; D gene unclear. The CDR3 loop spans 18 amino acids. V was pared by 2 bases and J by 0 bases, with 16 bases between. The germline V gene encodes CDR1 MNHNS and CDR2 SASEGT. The CDR3 bases are TGTGCCAGCAGTGAATTCAGTTTTGGAGTTGCAACTAATGAAAAACTGTTTTTT. This sequence encodes CASSEFSFGVATNEKLFF.

The J gene is TRBJ2-6, the V gene TRBV11-3; TRBD2 matches at 9 bases. The CDR3 runs to 20 residues. Germline trimming cut 2 bases from V and 0 bases from J; bases unmatched to any gene: 11. From germline, CDR1 is SGHNT and CDR2 YENEEA. The chain's CDR3 is CASSLMGTSGSYSGANVLTF. The CDR3 region has the DNA TGTGCCAGCAGCTTAATGGGAACTAGCGGGTCCTACTCTGGGGCCAACGTCCTGACTTTC.

This chain links TRBV19 with TRBJ1-1; D possibly corresponds to TRBD1 (5 bases). Trimming took off 1 base at V and 0 bases at J, with 9 bases between the two ends. Germline V gene data show CDR1 as LNHDA and CDR2 as SQIVND (reference sequence). The CDR3 is made up of 15 amino acids. The CDR3 coding sequence is TGTGCCAGTAGTATAGTCCCAGGGATGAACACTGAAGCTTTCTTT. Its translation is CASSIVPGMNTEAFF.

The rearrangement uses TRBV7-9 and TRBJ2-3, with 8 bases identical to TRBD2. The CDR3 runs 16 residues. Trimming at V came to 4 bases and at J to 2 bases, leaving 8 bases not matched to a gene. Per germline, CDR1 SEHNR and CDR2 FQNEAQ (reference sequence). The CDR3 region has the DNA TGTGCCAGCAGCTCAACAGCGGGAGAAACCACAGATACGCAGTATTTT. This sequence encodes CASSSTAGETTDTQYF.

The J gene is TRBJ1-1, the V gene TRBV18; the D gene is possibly TRBD1 (6 bases). CDR3 length equals 13 residues. Trimming pared 6 bases from V and 6 bases from J, leaving 14 bases between. The V gene's germline CDR1 is KGHSH and CDR2 LQKENI. The CDR3 DNA is TGTGCCAGCTCGTTAACCGGGACATCTGAAGCTTTCTTT. It translates to CASSLTGTSEAFF.

The chain carries TRBV7-9 and TRBJ2-5, with TRBD2 identical over 9 bases. This CDR3 comprises 17 residues. Looked up from germline, CDR1 is SEHNR and CDR2 is FQNEAQ (reference sequence). Trimming removed 1 base from V and 5 bases from J; junction bases left unmatched: 11. CDR3 coding DNA: TGTGCCAGCAGCTTAGGTTGGGCGTCGGCGGGGGGGGAGACCCAGTACTTC. As protein: CASSLGWASAGGETQYF. The full variable domain, rest sourced from reference TRBV7-9 and TRBJ2-5, is DTGVSQNPRHKITKRGQNVTFRCDPISEHNRLYWYRQTLGQGPEFLTYFQNEAQLEKSRLLSDRFSAERPKGSFSTLEIQRTEQGDSAMYLCASSLGWASAGGETQYFGPGTRLLVL.

The V call is TRBV30, the J call TRBJ1-2, with D tentatively TRBD1 (5 bases). Between the trimmed V and J ends, which lost 0 bases and 0 bases, there was a span of 5 bases. The V gene's germline CDR1 is GTSNPN and CDR2 SVGIG (reference sequence). This CDR3 has 13 amino acids. The CDR3 DNA reads as TGTGCCTGGAGTGTACAGGCTAACTATGGCTACACCTTC. It is translated as CAWSVQANYGYTF.

The chain carries TRBV30 and TRBJ2-7, with TRBD1 matching over 7 bases. V lost 0 bases and J lost 4; bases outside the gene matches: 9. The CDR3 spans 15 residues. Germline V gives CDR1 GTSNPN, CDR2 SVGIG (reference sequence). As DNA, the CDR3 is TGTGCCTGGAGTGTAGAGCACAGGGGTGGATACGAGCAGTACTTC. Protein product: CAWSVEHRGGYEQYF.

The gene calls are TRBV28 and TRBJ2-7; 9 bases align to TRBD2. With 4 bases clipped from V and 7 bases from J, the junction kept 5 bases outside the gene matches. Germline loops: CDR1 MDHEN, CDR2 SYDVKM. CDR3 length equals 13 residues. CDR3 DNA sequence: TGTGCCAGCAGTTATAGCGGGAGAAAAGAGCAGTACTTC. Translating gives CASSYSGRKEQYF.

J is TRBJ2-7 and V is TRBV9, with 9 bases lining up with TRBD1. The CDR3 sequence is 16 residues long. Germline assignment: CDR1 SGDLS and CDR2 YYNGEE. Losses at the gene ends were 3 bases for V and 4 bases for J; bases not matched to a gene: 11. The CDR3 reads CASSATPGQGRYEQYF. The CDR3 DNA follows: TGTGCCAGCAGCGCCACCCCGGGACAGGGACGGTACGAGCAGTACTTC.

The chain is built from TRBV2 and TRBJ2-5; D call uncertain. Trimming stripped 0 bases from V and 5 bases from J, with 10 bases between. The CDR3 has 14 residues. Germline V gives CDR1 SNHLY, CDR2 FYNNEI. The CDR3 sequence: CASSEAGGGETQYF. In DNA, the CDR3 is TGTGCCAGCAGTGAAGCCGGCGGTGGGGAGACCCAGTACTTC.

This chain uses TRBV11-1 with TRBJ2-7; D possibly corresponds to TRBD1 (5 bases). Trimming removed 2 bases from V and 5 bases from J, with 7 bases in between. Germline V gene data show CDR1 as SGHAT and CDR2 as FQDESV (reference sequence). The CDR3 consists of 12 residues. The CDR3 spells CASSLTGHEQYF. The CDR3 nucleotides are TGTGCCAGCAGCTTAACAGGCCACGAGCAGTACTTC. Full variable domain (remainder filled in from reference TRBV11-1 and TRBJ2-7): EAEVAQSPRYKITEKSQAVAFWCDPISGHATLYWYRQILGQGPELLVQFQDESVVDDSQLPKDRFSAERLKGVDSTLKIQPAELGDSAMYLCASSLTGHEQYFGPGTRLTVT.

The rearrangement uses TRBV7-3 and TRBJ2-1; 13 positions agree with TRBD2. The germline CDR1 and CDR2 sequences are SGHTA and FQGTGA. The CDR3 runs to 17 residues. With 2 bases clipped from V and 9 bases from J, the junction kept 10 bases outside the gene matches. Here the CDR3 reads CASSLSGLAGEGGEQFF. For the CDR3, the DNA is TGTGCCAGCAGCTTATCCGGACTAGCGGGAGAGGGTGGTGAGCAGTTCTTC.